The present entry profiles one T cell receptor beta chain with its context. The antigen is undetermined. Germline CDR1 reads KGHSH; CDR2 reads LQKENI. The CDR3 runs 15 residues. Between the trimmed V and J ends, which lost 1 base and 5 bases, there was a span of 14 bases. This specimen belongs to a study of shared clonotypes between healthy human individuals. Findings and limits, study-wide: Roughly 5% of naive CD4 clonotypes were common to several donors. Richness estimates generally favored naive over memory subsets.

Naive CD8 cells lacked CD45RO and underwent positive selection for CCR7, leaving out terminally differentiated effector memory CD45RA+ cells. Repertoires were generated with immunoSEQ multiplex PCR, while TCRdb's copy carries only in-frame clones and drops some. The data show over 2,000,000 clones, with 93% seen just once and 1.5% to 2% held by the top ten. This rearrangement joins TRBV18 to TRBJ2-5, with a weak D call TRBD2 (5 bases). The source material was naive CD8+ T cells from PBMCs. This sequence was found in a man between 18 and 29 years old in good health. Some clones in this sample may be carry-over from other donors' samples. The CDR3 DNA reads TGTGCCAGCTCACCACGCGGTGGAGGCTCCGAGACCCAGTACTTC. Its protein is CASSPRGGGSETQYF.